This is a list of T cell receptor beta chains from one sample in a study of cytomegalovirus exposure and HLA in healthy donors. The table came from immunoSEQ multiplex PCR; TCRdb's copy has only in-frame clones and leaves some out. Among over 100,000 clones, about 70% were seen once, and the ten largest hold roughly 7.5%. Sample: PBMCs. Receptor source: a male donor in good health and CMV-seronegative. Each CDR3 is given with its conserved first and last residue. Fields, in order: J gene, V gene, clone size, D gene, CDR3 protein, CDR3 DNA. The D gene is left open where the match is weak. Size is omitted from some rows. Given values are once, few, many or a class for expanded clones.

>TRBJ2-1|TRBV5-1|NA|TRBD1
CASSRQGENNEQFF
TGCGCCAGCAGTCGACAGGGGGAAAACAATGAGCAGTTCTTC
>TRBJ1-4|TRBV9|NA|TRBD1
CASRHGQGASEKLFF
TGTGCCAGCAGACATGGACAGGGGGCCTCGGAAAAACTGTTTTTT
>TRBJ2-5|TRBV5-4|NA|TRBD1
CASSFAGGETQYF
TGTGCCAGCAGCTTTGCAGGGGGCGAGACCCAGTACTTC
>TRBJ2-2|TRBV19|NA|TRBD1
CASSPPGTGYTGELFF
TGTGCCAGTAGTCCGCCCGGGACAGGGTACACCGGGGAGCTGTTTTTT
>TRBJ2-7|TRBV5-4|NA|NA
CASSFGGTRPYEQYF
TGTGCCAGCAGCTTTGGGGGGACTCGGCCCTACGAGCAGTACTTC
>TRBJ2-2|TRBV18|NA|TRBD2
CASSPASGSTANTGELFF
TGTGCCAGCTCACCTGCCAGCGGGAGTACTGCGAACACCGGGGAGCTGTTTTTT
>TRBJ1-1|TRBV28|NA|NA
CASRGAGINTEAFF
TGTGCCAGCCGCGGGGCAGGGATAAACACTGAAGCTTTCTTT
>TRBJ2-2|TRBV19|NA|NA
CASSSPGLITGELFF
TGTGCCAGTAGTAGTCCAGGACTCATCACCGGGGAGCTGTTTTTT
>TRBJ1-5|TRBV7-8|NA|NA
CASSLDRANQPQHF
TGTGCCAGCAGCTTAGACAGGGCCAATCAGCCCCAGCATTTT
>TRBJ2-7|TRBV5-1|NA|TRBD1
CASSWTYGTGEQYF
TGCGCCAGCAGCTGGACATACGGGACAGGCGAGCAGTACTTC
>TRBJ2-7|TRBV2|few|NA
CASSHAYEQYF
TGTGCCAGCAGTCATGCCTACGAGCAGTACTTC
>TRBJ2-5|TRBV7-2|once|NA
CASSLLNAGEGTQYF
TGTGCCAGCAGCTTATTGAATGCAGGGGAAGGGACCCAGTACTTC
>TRBJ2-5|TRBV18|few|TRBD1
CASSRWDRPEETQYF
TGTGCCAGCTCACGTTGGGACAGACCAGAGGAAACCCAGTACTTC
>TRBJ1-5|TRBV6-5|NA|NA
CASSSRDASQPQHF
TGTGCCAGCAGTTCTCGAGATGCCTCTCAGCCCCAGCATTTT
>TRBJ2-1|TRBV4-1|NA|NA
CASSQALLNEQFF
TGCGCCAGCAGCCAGGCTCTCCTCAATGAGCAGTTCTTC
>TRBJ2-5|TRBV11-2|NA|TRBD1
CASSSTTGKETQYF
TGTGCCAGCAGCTCAACGACAGGGAAAGAGACCCAGTACTTC
>TRBJ1-4|TRBV11-2|NA|NA
CASSLASVSTNEKLFF
TGTGCCAGCAGCTTAGCTTCAGTATCAACTAATGAAAAACTGTTTTTT
>TRBJ1-3|TRBV29-1|NA|NA
CSVGRGNTIYF
TGCAGCGTGGGCCGCGGAAACACCATATATTTT
>TRBJ1-2|TRBV14|NA|NA
CASSQDSYRGYTF
TGTGCCAGCAGCCAAGACTCGTATCGTGGCTACACCTTC
>TRBJ1-2|TRBV6-5|NA|TRBD1
CASRYGQGGAYGYTF
TGTGCCAGCAGATATGGACAGGGGGGGGCCTATGGCTACACCTTC
>TRBJ2-3|TRBV19|NA|TRBD2
CASSIGGGDTQYF
TGTGCCAGTAGTATAGGGGGGGGAGATACGCAGTATTTT
>TRBJ1-2|TRBV19|NA|NA
CASSSVPVSGYGYTF
TGTGCCAGTAGTTCCGTCCCCGTTTCGGGCTATGGCTACACCTTC